This T cell receptor (beta chain) was recorded in a study of beta chain features in type 1 diabetes. Points from the study as a whole: Shorter TCRB CDR3s, moderately but significantly so, marked every one of the four CD4+ subsets in Type 1 diabetes patients. Type 1 diabetes patients showed fewer insertions and more deletions at VDJ junctions. A PCR bias possibly favoring shorter templates would apply equally to patients and controls.

The investigators reverse transcribed all of the isolated RNA, so they sequenced expressed TCRB transcripts. Some clones are missing from TCRdb's copy, which holds only in-frame ones; the method was immunoSEQ multiplex PCR. The repertoire includes some 99,000 clones, around 40% of them detected once, and roughly 0.07% sits in the top ten. V was clipped by 7 bases and J by 7 bases, with 14 bases between them. The CDR3 contains 13 residues. The germline V gene encodes CDR1 MNHNY and CDR2 SVGAGI (reference sequence). This clone occurred once. Its target is not known. The TCR was taken from a woman under 30 in good health. V gene TRBV6-6 combines with J gene TRBJ1-5; D perhaps matches TRBD1 (5 bases). The sequenced sample was stem cell memory CD4+ T cells from blood. CDR3 protein: CASTGGRGQPQHF. Here the CDR3 DNA reads TGTGCCAGCACCGGGGGGAGGGGACAGCCCCAGCATTTT.